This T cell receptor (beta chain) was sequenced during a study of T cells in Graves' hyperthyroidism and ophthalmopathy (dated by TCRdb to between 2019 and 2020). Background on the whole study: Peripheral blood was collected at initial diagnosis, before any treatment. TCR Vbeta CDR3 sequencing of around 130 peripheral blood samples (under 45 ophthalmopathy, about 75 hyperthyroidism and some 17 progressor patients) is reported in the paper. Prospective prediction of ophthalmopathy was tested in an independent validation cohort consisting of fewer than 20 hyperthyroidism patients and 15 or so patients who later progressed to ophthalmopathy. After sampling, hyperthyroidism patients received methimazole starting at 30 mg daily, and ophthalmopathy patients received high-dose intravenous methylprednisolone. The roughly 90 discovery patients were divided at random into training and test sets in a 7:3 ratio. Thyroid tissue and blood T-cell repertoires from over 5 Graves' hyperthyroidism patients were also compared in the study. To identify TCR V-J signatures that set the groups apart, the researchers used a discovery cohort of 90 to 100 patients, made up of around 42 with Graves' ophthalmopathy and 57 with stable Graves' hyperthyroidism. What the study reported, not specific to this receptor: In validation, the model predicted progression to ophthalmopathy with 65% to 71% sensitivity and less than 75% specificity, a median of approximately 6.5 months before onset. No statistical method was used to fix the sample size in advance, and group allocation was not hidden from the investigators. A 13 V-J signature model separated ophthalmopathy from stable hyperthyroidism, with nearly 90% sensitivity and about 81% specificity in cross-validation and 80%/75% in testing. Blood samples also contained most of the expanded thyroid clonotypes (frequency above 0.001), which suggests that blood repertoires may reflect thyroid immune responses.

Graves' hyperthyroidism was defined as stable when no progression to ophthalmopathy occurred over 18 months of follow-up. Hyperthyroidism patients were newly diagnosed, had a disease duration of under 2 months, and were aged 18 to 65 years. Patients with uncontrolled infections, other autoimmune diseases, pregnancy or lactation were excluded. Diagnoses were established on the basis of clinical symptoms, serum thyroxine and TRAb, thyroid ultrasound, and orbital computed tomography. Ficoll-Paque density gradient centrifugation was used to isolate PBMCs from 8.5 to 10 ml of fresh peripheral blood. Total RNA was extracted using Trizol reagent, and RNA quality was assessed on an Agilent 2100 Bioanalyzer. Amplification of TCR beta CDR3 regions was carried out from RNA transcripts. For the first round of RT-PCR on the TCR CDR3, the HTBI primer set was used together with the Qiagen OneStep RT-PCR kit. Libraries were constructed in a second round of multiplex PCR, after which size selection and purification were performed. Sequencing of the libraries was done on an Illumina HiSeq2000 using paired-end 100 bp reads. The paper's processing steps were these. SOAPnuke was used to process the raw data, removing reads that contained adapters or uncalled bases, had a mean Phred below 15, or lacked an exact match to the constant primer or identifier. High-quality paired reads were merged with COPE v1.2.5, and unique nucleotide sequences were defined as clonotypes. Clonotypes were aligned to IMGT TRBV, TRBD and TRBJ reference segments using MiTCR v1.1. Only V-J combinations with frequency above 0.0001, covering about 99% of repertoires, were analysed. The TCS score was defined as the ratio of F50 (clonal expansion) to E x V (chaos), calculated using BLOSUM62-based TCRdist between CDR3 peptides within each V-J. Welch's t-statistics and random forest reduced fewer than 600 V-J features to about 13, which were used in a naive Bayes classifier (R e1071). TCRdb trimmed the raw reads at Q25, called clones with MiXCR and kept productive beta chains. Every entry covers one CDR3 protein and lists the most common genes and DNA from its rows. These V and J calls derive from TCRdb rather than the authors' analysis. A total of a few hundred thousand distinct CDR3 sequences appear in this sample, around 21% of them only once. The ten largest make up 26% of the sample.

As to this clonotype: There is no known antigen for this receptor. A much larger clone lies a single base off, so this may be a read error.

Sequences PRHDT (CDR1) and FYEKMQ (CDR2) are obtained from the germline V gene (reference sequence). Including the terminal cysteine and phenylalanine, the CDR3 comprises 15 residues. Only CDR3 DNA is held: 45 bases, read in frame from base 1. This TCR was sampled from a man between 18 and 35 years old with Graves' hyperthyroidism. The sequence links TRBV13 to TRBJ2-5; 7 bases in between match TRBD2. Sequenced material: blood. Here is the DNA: TGTGCCAGCAGCTTAGGCTTTAGCGGGCAAGAGACCAAGTACTTC. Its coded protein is CASSLGFSGQETKYF.